Below are 29 T cell receptor beta chains sequenced from a single sample in a study of shared clonotypes between healthy human individuals. TCRdb's table, derived via immunoSEQ multiplex PCR, lists solely in-frame clones and lacks some. The table shows fewer than 1.8 million clones, with 97% to 99% occurring only once. Sequenced input: naive CD4+ T cells sorted from blood. Noted subset: CD45RA+ positively selected. These receptors were obtained from a man aged 25 to 40 in good health.

Concerning this clone itself: Other DNA sequences in the sample encode the same CDR3. This sequence joins TRBV5-5 and TRBJ2-3; D not certain. Trimming took 2 bases from V and 2 from J, leaving 3 bases between them. Per the germline V gene, CDR1 is SGHKS and CDR2 is YYEKEE (reference sequence). This CDR3 has 12 residues. In DNA, the CDR3 is TGTGCCAGCAGCTTCTCCACAGATACGCAGTATTTT. It is translated as CASSFSTDTQYF.

This rearrangement joins TRBV20-1 to TRBJ2-3; tentative D call: TRBD2 (5 bases). V gave up 4 bases and J gave up 14 bases, with 16 bases separating them. Germline lookup yields CDR1 DFQATT and CDR2 SNEGSKA (reference sequence). The CDR3 totals 11 residues. The CDR3 reads CSATSRWLTYF. For the CDR3, the DNA is TGCAGTGCTACTAGCCGCTGGCTCACGTATTTT.

The chain couples TRBV15 to TRBJ2-1; 9 positions agree with TRBD2. Unmatched junction bases numbered 3, after V lost 0 bases and J lost 9 bases. CDR3 length equals 14 residues. Germline CDR1 is LNHNV and CDR2 is YYDKDF (reference sequence). This CDR3 reads CATSRDPREGEQFF. CDR3 sequence (DNA): TGTGCCACCAGCAGAGATCCGCGGGAGGGTGAGCAGTTCTTC.

The V call is TRBV9, the J call TRBJ2-5; 13 bases are a match to TRBD2. Germline CDR1 is SGDLS and CDR2 is YYNGEE. After removal of 3 bases from V and 5 bases from J, the junction contained 10 bases not matched to a gene. This CDR3 is 17 amino acids long. In DNA, the CDR3 is TGTGCCAGCAGCGGAGGTGGGGGGACTAGCGGGACGGAGACCCAGTACTTC. This encodes CASSGGGGTSGTETQYF.

Comment on this clone: The same CDR3 also results from other DNA sequences found in this sample. The chain employs TRBV27 and TRBJ2-5; D is unresolved. This CDR3 contains 11 residues. Deletions cut 6 bases from V and 4 bases from J, with 6 bases between. Germline values: CDR1 MNHEY, CDR2 SMNVEV (reference sequence). CDR3 sequence (DNA): TGTGCCAGCAGACTTGGAGAGACCCAGTACTTC. Amino acid sequence: CASRLGETQYF.

The gene calls are TRBV7-8 and TRBJ2-3; D gene ambiguous. Germline CDR1 reads SGHVS; CDR2 reads FQNEAQ. The CDR3 length is 13 residues. V lost 1 base, J lost 3 bases, and 5 bases lay in between. In DNA, the CDR3 is TGTGCCAGCAGCTTAGTGGGGACAGATACGCAGTATTTT. Its protein product is CASSLVGTDTQYF. The whole variable domain, remainder taken from reference TRBV7-8 and TRBJ2-3, is GAGVSQSPRYKVAKRGQDVALRCDPISGHVSLFWYQQALGQGPEFLTYFQNEAQLDKSGLPSDRFFAERPEGSVSTLKIQRTQQEDSAVYLCASSLVGTDTQYFGPGTRLTVL.

As concerns this clone: Other DNA sequences in this specimen translate into the identical CDR3. This chain links TRBV29-1 with TRBJ2-5; TRBD2 agrees at 7 bases. This CDR3 has 12 amino acids. J lost 4 bases, V lost 5 bases, and 4 bases had no gene match. Germline-derived CDR1 and CDR2 are SQVTM and ANQGSEA. The CDR3 region has the DNA TGCAGCGTTTCGGGGGGAGGAGAGACCCAGTACTTC. Translation gives CSVSGGGETQYF.

The chain has TRBV7-9 and TRBJ2-7; no reliable D call. Looked up from germline, CDR1 is SEHNR and CDR2 is FQNEAQ (reference sequence). V shed 3 bases and J shed 2 bases, with 14 bases lying between them. This CDR3 comprises 15 residues. CDR3 in amino acids: CASSFFTGPPYEQYF. Written as DNA, the CDR3 is TGTGCCAGCAGCTTTTTTACTGGACCGCCCTACGAGCAGTACTTC. The whole variable domain, filled in from reference TRBV7-9 and TRBJ2-7, reads DTGVSQNPRHKITKRGQNVTFRCDPISEHNRLYWYRQTLGQGPEFLTYFQNEAQLEKSRLLSDRFSAERPKGSFSTLEIQRTEQGDSAMYLCASSFFTGPPYEQYFGPGTRLTVT.

The chain combines TRBV5-4 with TRBJ2-2; D possibly corresponds to TRBD2 (6 bases). With 1 base removed from V and 6 bases from J, the gap between germline ends came to 10 bases. The CDR3 consists of 14 residues. Germline V lookup: CDR1 SGHNT, CDR2 YYREEE (reference sequence). This CDR3 reads CASSLKSGAGELFF. The CDR3 DNA reads TGTGCCAGCAGCTTGAAGTCGGGGGCCGGGGAGCTGTTTTTT.

The chain links TRBV28 to TRBJ1-2, with 11 bases matching TRBD1. The CDR3 consists of 14 residues. The germline V gene encodes CDR1 MDHEN and CDR2 SYDVKM. The V gene end was trimmed by 4 bases and the J gene end by 5 bases; junction bases not matched to a gene: 3. CDR3 in amino acids: CASSYGTGGYGYTF. The CDR3, as DNA: TGTGCCAGCAGTTACGGGACAGGGGGTTATGGCTACACCTTC.

This clone was detected once. The rearrangement uses TRBV27 and TRBJ1-5; D is ambiguous. Germline CDR1 reads MNHEY; CDR2 reads SMNVEV (reference sequence). Trimming took 1 base from V and 5 from J, leaving 9 bases between them. The CDR3 spans 14 residues. The CDR3 DNA sequence: TGTGCCAGCAGTTTATTTACGTCCGATCAGCCCCAGCATTTT. Translation gives CASSLFTSDQPQHF.

The CDR3 reads CASSRRWSYEQYF. In nucleotides, the CDR3 is TGTGCCAGCAGCCGGCGGTGGAGCTACGAGCAGTACTTC. The J gene is TRBJ2-7, the V gene TRBV11-1; unclear D gene. There are 13 residues in the CDR3. The germline CDR1 and CDR2 sequences are SGHAT and FQDESV (reference sequence). Between the trimmed V and J ends, which lost 5 bases and 3 bases, there was a span of 11 bases.

The chain joins TRBV2 to TRBJ2-5; D is ambiguous. Per germline, CDR1 SNHLY and CDR2 FYNNEI. V was trimmed by 4 bases and J by 1 base, leaving 7 bases between them. The CDR3 loop spans 13 amino acids. CDR3 sequence: CASSGGPQETQYF. CDR3 nucleotides: TGTGCCAGCAGTGGAGGACCCCAAGAGACCCAGTACTTC.

The chain joins TRBV19 to TRBJ1-1, with unresolved D. CDR3 length: 13 residues. V was trimmed by 10 bases and J by 0 bases, leaving 12 bases between them. CDR1 and CDR2 from the germline V gene are LNHDA and SQIVND (reference sequence). The CDR3 region has the DNA TGTGCCACGTTAGGTGGTGTGAACACTGAAGCTTTCTTT. It translates to CATLGGVNTEAFF.

This clone was recorded only once. The chain links TRBV7-8 to TRBJ2-1; 8 nucleotides line up with TRBD1. The CDR3 runs 16 residues. V was clipped by 1 base and J by 7 bases; unmatched bases: 9. Per germline, CDR1 SGHVS and CDR2 FQNEAQ. CDR3: CASSLDKGQVWNEQFF. In DNA, the CDR3 is TGTGCCAGCAGCTTAGATAAGGGACAGGTATGGAATGAGCAGTTCTTC. Based on the CDR3 plus reference TRBV7-8 and TRBJ2-1, the full variable domain is GAGVSQSPRYKVAKRGQDVALRCDPISGHVSLFWYQQALGQGPEFLTYFQNEAQLDKSGLPSDRFFAERPEGSVSTLKIQRTQQEDSAVYLCASSLDKGQVWNEQFFGPGTRLTVL.

The J gene is TRBJ2-7, the V gene TRBV5-1; 9 bases fit TRBD1. The CDR3 spans 19 residues. J gave up 3 bases and V 0 bases, and 16 bases lay outside the gene matches. Germline assignment: CDR1 SGHRS and CDR2 YFSETQ. For the CDR3, the DNA is TGCGCCAGCAGCTTGGCCCCTCGAAGGGACAGGGTGTTGAACTACGAGCAGTACTTC. Protein sequence: CASSLAPRRDRVLNYEQYF.

The chain links TRBV9 to TRBJ2-7; the D gene could be TRBD1 or TRBD2 (6 bases each). The germline CDR1 and CDR2 sequences are SGDLS and YYNGEE. Trimming pared 0 bases from V and 4 bases from J, leaving 17 bases between. The CDR3 length is 16 residues. The DNA for the CDR3 is TGTGCCAGCAGCGTAGAGGGGGACGGGAGTTCGTACGAGCAGTACTTC. Its translation: CASSVEGDGSSYEQYF.

The chain links TRBV6-6 to TRBJ2-7; 7 bases fit TRBD2. From germline, CDR1 is MNHNY and CDR2 SVGAGI (reference sequence). Trimming at V came to 4 bases and at J to 0 bases, leaving 3 bases not matched to a gene. There are 14 residues in the CDR3. The CDR3 DNA sequence: TGTGCCAGCAGTTCCCCTAGCGGCTCCTACGAGCAGTACTTC. As protein: CASSSPSGSYEQYF.

V gene TRBV29-1 combines with J gene TRBJ2-3; no reliable D call. This CDR3 has 13 residues. Germline V gives CDR1 SQVTM, CDR2 ANQGSEA. Trimming removed 3 bases at V and 6 bases at J, with 13 bases between. In DNA, the CDR3 is TGCAGCGTTGACCCGGAGATCTGGGATACGCAGTATTTT. Translated, it gives CSVDPEIWDTQYF.

The CDR3 DNA is TGTGCCAGCAGGTACAGGGTAACTAATGAAAAACTGTTTTTT. This sequence encodes CASRYRVTNEKLFF. The V and J genes are TRBV2 and TRBJ1-4; weak D call: TRBD1 (6 bases). V was shortened by 6 bases and J by 1 base, with 9 bases between the two germline ends. CDR3 length: 14 amino acids. From germline, CDR1 is SNHLY and CDR2 FYNNEI.

V is TRBV14 and J is TRBJ1-4; TRBD1 agrees at 7 bases. J lost 8 bases, V lost 1 base, and 1 base had no gene match. The CDR3 sequence is 13 residues long. Germline CDR1 SGHDN, CDR2 FVKESK. The CDR3 nucleotides are TGTGCCAGCAGCCAAGGGACAGGAGAAAAACTGTTTTTT. This translates into CASSQGTGEKLFF.

This clone has a single count. The chain employs TRBV25-1 and TRBJ1-4; a weak D match, TRBD1 (5 bases). The CDR3 is 13 amino acids. V was trimmed by 8 bases and J by 8 bases, leaving 15 bases between them. Germline V lookup: CDR1 MGHDK, CDR2 SYGVNS. CDR3 bases: TGTGCCAGCCAGACAGCGGGTGGGGAAAAACTGTTTTTT. This translates into CASQTAGGEKLFF.

This sequence joins TRBV15 and TRBJ1-5; no firm D call. There are 14 residues in the CDR3. Germline CDR1 reads LNHNV; CDR2 reads YYDKDF (reference sequence). Trimming stripped 0 bases from V and 9 bases from J, with 12 bases between. This CDR3 reads CATSRDRTYGPQHF. The CDR3 DNA sequence: TGTGCCACCAGCAGAGACAGGACTTATGGGCCCCAGCATTTT. Full variable domain (missing parts from reference TRBV15 and TRBJ1-5): DAMVIQNPRYQVTQFGKPVTLSCSQTLNHNVMYWYQQKSSQAPKLLFHYYDKDFNNEADTPDNFQSRRPNTSFCFLDIRSPGLGDTAMYLCATSRDRTYGPQHFGDGTRLSIL.

The CDR3 loop is CASSPPRTAEREGTDTQYF. In nucleotides, the CDR3 is TGTGCCAGCTCACCACCTAGGACCGCCGAGCGGGAGGGCACAGATACGCAGTATTTT. The rearrangement uses TRBV18 and TRBJ2-3; 9 nucleotides match TRBD2. There are 19 residues in the CDR3. J was trimmed by 1 base and V by 0 bases; bases with no gene match: 11. In germline, CDR1 is KGHSH, CDR2 LQKENI.

The chain joins TRBV7-8 to TRBJ1-4, with D unresolved. CDR1 and CDR2 from the germline V gene are SGHVS and FQNEAQ. With 6 bases removed from V and 2 bases from J, the gap between germline ends came to 16 bases. The CDR3 length is 16 residues. In DNA, the CDR3 is TGTGCCAGCAGTCCCGAACCGGGCCCTACTAATGAAAAACTGTTTTTT. It translates to CASSPEPGPTNEKLFF.

The chain joins TRBV7-2 to TRBJ2-3, with 9 bases identical to TRBD2. This CDR3 contains 14 residues. J gave up 1 base and V 8 bases, and 4 bases lay outside the gene matches. The germline V gene encodes CDR1 SGHTA and CDR2 FQGNSA. CDR3: CASGQRGGTDTQYF. In nucleotides, the CDR3 is TGTGCCAGCGGGCAGCGGGGGGGCACAGATACGCAGTATTTT. The full variable domain, with the rest looked up from reference TRBV7-2 and TRBJ2-3, is GAGVSQSPSNKVTEKGKDVELRCDPISGHTALYWYRQSLGQGLEFLIYFQGNSAPDKSGLPSDRFSAERTGGSVSTLTIQRTQQEDSAVYLCASGQRGGTDTQYFGPGTRLTVL.

This clone appeared a single time. The gene calls are TRBV5-1 and TRBJ2-5, with 9 bases identical to TRBD2. The CDR3 is made up of 16 amino acids. The V segment lost 0 bases and the J segment 1 base; nucleotides outside the gene matches: 4. Germline values: CDR1 SGHRS, CDR2 YFSETQ. The CDR3 DNA reads as TGCGCCAGCAGCTTGGGAGCGGGAGGCCTCCAAGAGACCCAGTACTTC. It encodes CASSLGAGGLQETQYF. Full variable domain (outside the CDR3, taken from reference TRBV5-1 and TRBJ2-5): KAGVTQTPRYLIKTRGQQVTLSCSPISGHRSVSWYQQTPGQGLQFLFEYFSETQRNKGNFPGRFSGRQFSNSRSEMNVSTLELGDSALYLCASSLGAGGLQETQYFGPGTRLLVL.

The chain couples TRBV6-5 to TRBJ2-5, with D possibly matching TRBD2 (5 bases). This CDR3 region has 12 residues. Germline assignment: CDR1 MNHEY and CDR2 SVGAGI. Trimming left V 2 bases short and J 6 bases short, with 7 bases between. DNA for the CDR3: TGTGCCAGCAGTTACGAGGGAAAGACCCAGTACTTC. This gives the protein CASSYEGKTQYF.

This CDR3 is CASSYRNYGYTF. The CDR3 nucleotides are TGTGCCAGCAGCTACCGTAACTATGGCTACACCTTC. V gene TRBV7-2 combines with J gene TRBJ1-2; D remains ambiguous. The CDR3 contains 12 residues. V lost 4 bases to trimming and J lost 1 base, with 4 bases between them. Germline assignment: CDR1 SGHTA and CDR2 FQGNSA.